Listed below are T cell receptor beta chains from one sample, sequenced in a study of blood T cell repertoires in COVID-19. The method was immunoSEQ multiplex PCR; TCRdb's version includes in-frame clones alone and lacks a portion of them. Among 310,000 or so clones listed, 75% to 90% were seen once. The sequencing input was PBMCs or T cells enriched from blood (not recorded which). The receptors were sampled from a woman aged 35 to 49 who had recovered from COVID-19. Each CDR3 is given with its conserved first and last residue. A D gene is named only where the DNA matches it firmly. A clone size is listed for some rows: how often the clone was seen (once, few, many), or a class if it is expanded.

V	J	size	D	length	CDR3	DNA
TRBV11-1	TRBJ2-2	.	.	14	CASRSTGSAGELFF	TGTGCCAGCAGATCCACAGGGTCCGCCGGGGAGCTGTTTTTT
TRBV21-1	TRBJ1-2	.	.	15	CASRGEGGVSYGYTF	TGTGCCAGCAGGGGAGAGGGTGGGGTGAGCTATGGCTACACCTTC
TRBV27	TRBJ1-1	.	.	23	CASPPPLKLSLDKAPDSQFPAFF	.
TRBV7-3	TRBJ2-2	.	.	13	CASSSQIGGELFF	TGTGCCAGCAGCTCTCAGATTGGTGGGGAGCTGTTTTTT
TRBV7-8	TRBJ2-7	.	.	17	CASSLRRQTASSYEQYF	TGTGCCAGCAGCTTACGGCGCCAGACAGCCTCATCCTACGAGCAGTACTTC
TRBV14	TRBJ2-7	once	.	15	CASSQGPGGNYEQYF	TGTGCCAGCAGCCAAGGACCAGGTGGTAACTACGAGCAGTACTTC
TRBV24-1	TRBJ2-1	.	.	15	CATSPGGGSYNEQFF	TGTGCCACCAGTCCAGGGGGAGGCTCCTACAATGAGCAGTTCTTC
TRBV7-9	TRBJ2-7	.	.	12	CASSFPYNEQYF	TGTGCCAGCAGCTTTCCCTATAACGAGCAGTACTTC
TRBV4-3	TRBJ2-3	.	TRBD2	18	CASSQEVGLAGRTDTQYF	TGCGCCAGCAGCCAAGAGGTGGGCCTAGCGGGGCGCACAGATACGCAGTATTTT
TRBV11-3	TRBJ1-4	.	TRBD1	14	CASSLRDRSEKLFF	TGTGCCAGCAGCTTAAGGGACAGAAGTGAAAAACTGTTTTTT
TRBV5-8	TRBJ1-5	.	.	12	CASSFGGRPQHF	TGTGCCAGCAGCTTCGGGGGACGGCCCCAGCATTTT
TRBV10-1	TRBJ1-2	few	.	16	CASSESVGPGLYGYTF	TGCGCCAGCAGTGAGTCGGTGGGGCCCGGCCTCTATGGCTACACCTTC
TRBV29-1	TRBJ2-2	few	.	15	CSVQGEDLNTGELFF	TGCAGCGTTCAAGGCGAAGACTTAAACACCGGGGAGCTGTTTTTT
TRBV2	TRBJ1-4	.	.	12	CASSRQAVELFF	TGTGCCAGCAGCAGACAGGCGGTCGAACTGTTTTTT
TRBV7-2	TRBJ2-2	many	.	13	CASSLGSGGELFF	TGTGCCAGCAGCTTAGGGTCAGGGGGGGAGCTGTTTTTT
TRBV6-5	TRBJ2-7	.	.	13	CASSYPGTYEQYF	TGTGCCAGCAGTTACCCAGGGACTTACGAGCAGTACTTC
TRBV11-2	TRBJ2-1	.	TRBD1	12	CASSSQGFEQFF	TGTGCCAGCAGCTCACAGGGGTTTGAGCAGTTCTTC
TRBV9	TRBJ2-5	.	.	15	CASSASLAAQETQYF	TGTGCCAGCAGCGCCTCCTTAGCGGCCCAAGAGACCCAGTACTTC
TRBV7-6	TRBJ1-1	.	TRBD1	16	CASSFPANDRDPEAFF	TGTGCCAGCAGCTTCCCCGCAAACGACAGGGACCCTGAAGCTTTCTTT
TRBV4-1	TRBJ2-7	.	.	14	CASSPTPTSYEQYF	TGCGCCAGCAGCCCAACCCCGACAAGTTACGAGCAGTACTTC
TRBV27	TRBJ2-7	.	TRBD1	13	CASRWTGTYEQYF	TGTGCCAGCAGATGGACAGGGACCTACGAGCAGTACTTC
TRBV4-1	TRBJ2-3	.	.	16	CASSQLLSGIEDTQYF	TGCGCCAGCAGCCAACTACTTAGCGGAATCGAAGATACGCAGTATTTT
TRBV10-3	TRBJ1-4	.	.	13	CAISVGGDEKLFF	TGTGCCATCAGTGTTGGGGGGGATGAAAAACTGTTTTTT
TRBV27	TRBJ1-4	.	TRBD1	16	CASRPRQGPGDEKLFF	TGTGCCAGCAGGCCGCGACAGGGGCCGGGGGATGAAAAACTGTTTTTT
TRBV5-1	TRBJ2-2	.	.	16	CASSLRRGFETGELFF	TGCGCCAGCAGCTTGAGGCGAGGGTTCGAGACCGGGGAGCTGTTTTTT
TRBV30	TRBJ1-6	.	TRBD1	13	CAWKTGVNSPLHF	TGTGCCTGGAAGACAGGGGTCAATTCACCCCTCCACTTT
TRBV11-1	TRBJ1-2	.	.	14	CASSPLGGASGYTF	TGTGCCAGCAGCCCCCTCGGGGGGGCGAGTGGCTACACCTTC
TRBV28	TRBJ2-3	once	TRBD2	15	CASSLSGGATDTQYF	TGTGCCAGCAGTTTGAGCGGGGGGGCCACAGATACGCAGTATTTT
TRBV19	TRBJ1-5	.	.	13	CASSLATNQPQHF	TGTGCCAGTAGTTTAGCGACAAATCAGCCCCAGCATTTT
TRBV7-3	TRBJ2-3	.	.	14	CASSLETSTDTQYF	TGTGCCAGCAGCTTAGAAACTAGCACAGATACGCAGTATTTT
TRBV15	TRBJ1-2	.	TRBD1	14	CATSRTGTGDGYTF	TGTGCCACCAGCAGAACAGGGACAGGGGATGGCTACACCTTC
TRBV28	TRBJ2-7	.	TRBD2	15	CASRSLAGGSYEQYF	TGTGCCAGCAGGTCTTTAGCGGGGGGTTCCTACGAGCAGTACTTC
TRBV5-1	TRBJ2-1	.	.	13	CASSSGQPNEQFF	TGCGCCAGCAGCTCCGGTCAACCTAATGAGCAGTTCTTC
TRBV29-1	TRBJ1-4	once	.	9	CSGRGGLFF	TGCAGCGGCCGGGGGGGACTGTTTTTT
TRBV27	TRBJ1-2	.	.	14	CASSFGRSGYGYTF	TGTGCCAGCAGTTTTGGAAGAAGCGGCTATGGCTACACCTTC
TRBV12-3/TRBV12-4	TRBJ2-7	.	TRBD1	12	CASTRTGTEQYF	TGTGCCAGCACGAGGACAGGGACCGAGCAGTACTTC
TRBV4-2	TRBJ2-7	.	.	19	CASSQRRGPRERDGYEQYF	TGTGCCAGCAGCCAAAGGAGGGGGCCCCGGGAGAGGGACGGGTACGAGCAGTACTTC
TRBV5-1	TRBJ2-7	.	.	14	CASSFQVGAYEQYF	TGCGCCAGCAGCTTTCAGGTCGGCGCCTACGAGCAGTACTTC
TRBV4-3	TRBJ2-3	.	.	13	CASSQERTGTQYF	TGCGCCAGCAGCCAAGAAAGAACGGGTACGCAGTATTTT
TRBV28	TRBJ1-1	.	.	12	CASSLALVGAFF	TGTGCCAGCAGTTTAGCCTTAGTTGGAGCTTTCTTT
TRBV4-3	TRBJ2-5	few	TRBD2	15	CASSHGRGGQETQYF	TGCGCCAGCAGCCACGGTCGGGGGGGACAAGAGACCCAGTACTTC
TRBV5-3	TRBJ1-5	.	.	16	CARSLAGNCGNQPQHF	TGTGCCAGAAGCTTGGCCGGGAACTGTGGCAATCAGCCCCAGCATTTT
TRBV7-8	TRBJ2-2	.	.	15	CASSQSTGNTGELFF	TGTGCCAGCAGCCAGTCGACGGGAAACACCGGGGAGCTGTTTTTT
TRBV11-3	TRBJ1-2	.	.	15	CASSFQRAGNYGYTF	TGTGCCAGCAGCTTTCAGAGGGCTGGAAACTATGGCTACACCTTC
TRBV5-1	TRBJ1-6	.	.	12	CASRSADSPLHF	TGCGCCAGCAGGAGTGCGGATTCACCCCTCCACTTT
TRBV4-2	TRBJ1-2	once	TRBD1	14	CASRSTGTGVQATF	TGTGCCAGCAGGTCCACCGGGACAGGGGTCCAGGCCACCTTC
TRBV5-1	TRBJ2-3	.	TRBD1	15	CASSSTGGGSDTQYF	TGCGCCAGCAGCTCTACAGGGGGTGGGTCAGATACGCAGTATTTT
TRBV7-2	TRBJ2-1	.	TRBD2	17	CASSLSRGGLGYNEQFF	TGTGCCAGCAGCCTATCCCGGGGGGGCCTAGGATACAATGAGCAGTTCTTC
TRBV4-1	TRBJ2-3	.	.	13	CASSQAGLDTQYF	TGCGCCAGCAGCCAAGCAGGACTGGATACGCAGTATTTT
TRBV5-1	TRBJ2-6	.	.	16	CASSLEFSSGANVLTF	TGCGCCAGCAGCTTGGAGTTTAGCTCTGGGGCCAACGTCCTGACTTTC
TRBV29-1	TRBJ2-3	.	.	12	CSTGGGTDTQYF	TGCAGCACCGGGGGAGGCACAGATACGCAGTATTTT
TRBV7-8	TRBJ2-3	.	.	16	CASSPGLDSSTDTQYF	TGTGCCAGCAGCCCAGGACTTGATTCTAGCACAGATACGCAGTATTTT
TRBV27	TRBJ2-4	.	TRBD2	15	CASSLSGLTKNIQYF	TGTGCCAGCAGTTTATCGGGACTAACCAAAAACATTCAGTACTTC
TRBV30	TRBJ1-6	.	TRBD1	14	CAWRETGGSSPLHF	TGTGCCTGGAGGGAGACAGGGGGTTCCTCACCCCTCCACTTT
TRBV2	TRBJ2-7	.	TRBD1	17	CASSEWGTGASSYEQYF	TGTGCCAGCAGTGAATGGGGGACAGGGGCAAGCTCCTACGAGCAGTACTTC
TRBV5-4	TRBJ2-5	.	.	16	CASSGPPAGLVETQYF	TGTGCCAGCAGCGGACCCCCGGCGGGGCTTGTGGAGACCCAGTACTTC
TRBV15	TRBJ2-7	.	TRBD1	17	CATSRDQFRGLSYEQYF	TGTGCCACCAGCAGAGATCAATTCAGGGGGCTCTCCTACGAGCAGTACTTC
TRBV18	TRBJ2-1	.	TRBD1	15	CASSPFQGVSNEQFF	TGTGCCAGCTCACCATTCCAGGGGGTTTCCAATGAGCAGTTCTTC